The T cell receptor (beta chain) described here comes from a study of cytomegalovirus exposure and HLA in healthy donors. Study results and caveats: TCR beta sequences reportedly predicted most subjects' HLA-A and HLA-B alleles accurately.

V lost 4 bases, J lost 0 bases, and 7 bases lay in between. Germline loops: CDR1 KGHSH, CDR2 LQKENI. This CDR3 is built from 13 residues. Primers: 60 Vbeta forward and 13 Jbeta reverse. Some clones are missing from TCRdb's copy, which holds only in-frame ones; the method was immunoSEQ multiplex PCR. The sample has approximately 190,000 clones; approximately 90% are singletons. With respect to this clone: Its specificity is unknown.

This receptor was taken from a boy aged 2 to 9 in good health and CMV-seronegative. This sequence joins TRBV18 and TRBJ2-7; D is perhaps TRBD2 (5 bases). Material: PBMCs. This CDR3 is CASSQRDSYEQYF. CDR3 DNA: TGTGCCAGCTCACAACGGGACTCCTACGAGCAGTACTTC.